These T cell receptor beta chains were read from a single sample in a study of shared clonotypes between healthy human individuals. Method: immunoSEQ multiplex PCR; TCRdb's copy keeps in-frame clones and lacks some. The sample shows around 990,000 clones, 60% to 80% of them seen only once. The sequencing sample was made of memory CD4+ T cells from PBMCs. The origin of the receptors is a man aged 18 to 30 in good health. Some clones in this sample may be carry-over from other donors' samples. CDR3s include the opening cysteine and the closing phenylalanine or tryptophan. Fields, in order: D gene, clone size, V gene, J gene, CDR3 DNA, CDR3 protein. The D gene is left open where the match is weak. A row's size may be missing; if present it is once, few, many or a size class.

NA,NA,TRBV18,TRBJ2-7,TGTGCCAGCTCACATGGGGGAAACTACGAGCAGTACTTC,CASSHGGNYEQYF
TRBD1,few,TRBV7-3,TRBJ1-1,TGTGCCAGCAGCACGGGACAGGGCGGGACTGAAGCTTTCTTT,CASSTGQGGTEAFF
NA,few,TRBV28,TRBJ1-2,TGTGCCAGCAGCCGCTTTTTGGACGACAGGTCGTTCTATGGCTACACCTTC,CASSRFLDDRSFYGYTF
TRBD2,many,TRBV6-1,TRBJ2-5,TGTGCCAGCAGTGAAAAAGCGGGAGGGCCTGAGACCCAGTACTTC,CASSEKAGGPETQYF
TRBD2,NA,TRBV7-9,TRBJ2-2,TGTGCCAGCAGCTGGGGACTAGCGGGAGGGTGGAACACCGGGGAGCTGTTTTTT,CASSWGLAGGWNTGELFF
NA,NA,TRBV10-1,TRBJ2-4,TGCGCCAGCAGTGAGTCAATACAGTACTTC,CASSESIQYF
NA,once,TRBV7-9,TRBJ2-2,TGTGCCAGCAGCTTAGGATTGGAGCTGAGCACCGGGGAGCTGTTTTTT,CASSLGLELSTGELFF
NA,few,TRBV19,TRBJ1-5,TGTGCCAGTAGTGACCGACAGACTCAAAGCAATCAGCCCCAGCATTTT,CASSDRQTQSNQPQHF
NA,NA,TRBV6-5,TRBJ1-2,TGTGCCAGCAGTTCACTTCTCTATGGCTACACCTTC,CASSSLLYGYTF
NA,many,TRBV28,TRBJ1-5,TGTGCCAGCAGTTCTAAACCCGCCTTTAGCAGCAATCAGCCCCAGCATTTT,CASSSKPAFSSNQPQHF
NA,few,TRBV9,TRBJ2-5,TGTGCCAGCAGCGTAGGCCCCCAGGTAGAGACCCAGTACTTC,CASSVGPQVETQYF
TRBD2,few,TRBV28,TRBJ2-5,TGTGCCAGCAGGCCCACCGGGACTAGCGGGACGTACCAAGAGACCCAGTACTTC,CASRPTGTSGTYQETQYF
TRBD1,NA,TRBV7-9,TRBJ1-1,TGTGCCAGCAGCCGAGGGACAGGGAACACTGAAGCTTTCTTT,CASSRGTGNTEAFF
NA,NA,TRBV15,TRBJ1-4,TGTGCCACCAGCACCTCGGGGGAGGGTTATCTCGAAAAACTGTTTTTT,CATSTSGEGYLEKLFF
TRBD1,NA,TRBV28,TRBJ1-2,TGTGCCAGCACCACGGCGGGACAGGGGGGCCGTGGTGGCTACACCTTC,CASTTAGQGGRGGYTF
TRBD2,NA,TRBV28,TRBJ2-3,TGTGCCAGAACTCAAACTAGCGGGATGCCCTCGGCTAGCACAGATACGCAGTATTTT,CARTQTSGMPSASTDTQYF
NA,NA,TRBV5-4,TRBJ2-7,TGTGCCAGCAGCCCCCTCGGGGGCCTAGTTGGAAGGGAGCAGTACTTC,CASSPLGGLVGREQYF
TRBD2,NA,TRBV7-6,TRBJ2-7,TGTGCCAGCAGCTACGGAGCGGGAGTTTTATACGAGCAGTACTTC,CASSYGAGVLYEQYF
TRBD2,NA,TRBV19,TRBJ2-3,TGTGCCAGTAACCGCGGGCGGGGGAGCACAGATACGCAGTATTTT,CASNRGRGSTDTQYF
TRBD2,NA,TRBV5-4,TRBJ2-3,TGTGCCAGCAGCACAGTTAGCGGGAGGCACACAGATACGCAGTATTTT,CASSTVSGRHTDTQYF
NA,NA,TRBV2,TRBJ2-2,TGTGCCAGCAGTGAACAGGGCCACGGGGAGCTGTTTTTT,CASSEQGHGELFF
NA,NA,TRBV27,TRBJ2-3,TGTGCCAGCAGTCGGGTTCCAGATACGCAGTATTTT,CASSRVPDTQYF
TRBD2,NA,TRBV5-1,TRBJ2-1,TGCGCCAGCAGCACGACTAGCGGGAACGATGAGCAGTTCTTC,CASSTTSGNDEQFF
TRBD2,NA,TRBV6-6,TRBJ2-5,TGTGCCAGCAGTTACGGCGGACTAGCGGGGCAAGAGACCCAGTACTTC,CASSYGGLAGQETQYF
NA,once,TRBV28,TRBJ1-2,TGTGCCAGCAGTTCTCGACGGAAGGGCTACACCTTC,CASSSRRKGYTF
NA,NA,TRBV28,TRBJ2-7,TGTGCCAGCAGTCCGCAAAAGGGGAGATCCCGGGAGTACTTC,CASSPQKGRSREYF
NA,NA,TRBV7-2,TRBJ2-7,TGTGCCAGCAGCTTAGTACCTGGGGATTCCCCAAGGGAGCAGTACTTC,CASSLVPGDSPREQYF
NA,NA,TRBV7-9,TRBJ2-5,TGTGCCAGCAGCTTCCCAGGGGTGGAGACCCAGTACTTC,CASSFPGVETQYF
NA,NA,TRBV5-1,TRBJ1-5,TGCGCCAGCAGCTTGGGCCCTCGATCGGGCCCACTTCAGCCCCAGCATTTT,CASSLGPRSGPLQPQHF
TRBD2,NA,TRBV6-5,TRBJ2-1,TGTGCCAGCAGTCAACTAGCGGGAGGGCAACGGTTCTTC,CASSQLAGGQRFF
NA,NA,TRBV28,TRBJ2-7,TGTGCCAGCAGTTTCCCACTGGGAGGCCCAGACTACGAGCAGTACTTC,CASSFPLGGPDYEQYF
NA,NA,TRBV18,TRBJ2-1,TGTGCCAGCTCACCACCGACAGGCGAGAGCTCCTACAATGAGCAGTTCTTC,CASSPPTGESSYNEQFF
NA,NA,TRBV7-2,TRBJ2-4,TGTGCCAGCAGCTTAGCGATCGGGGAGGTAGCCAAAAACATTCAGTACTTC,CASSLAIGEVAKNIQYF
NA,NA,TRBV18,TRBJ1-2,TGTGCCAGCTCACCACAAGGGGCTAACTATGGCTACACCTTC,CASSPQGANYGYTF
TRBD1,NA,TRBV2,TRBJ2-5,TGTGCCAGCAGCTACAGGGGGCAACAAGAGACCCAGTACTTC,CASSYRGQQETQYF
NA,few,TRBV6-6,TRBJ1-4,TGTGCCAGCCCGACGGGGAAAAATGAAAAACTGTTTTTT,CASPTGKNEKLFF
NA,NA,TRBV7-2,TRBJ2-1,TGTGCCAGCAGCCTGGGGGCGGGAAGGCCCCGTGAGCAGTTCTTC,CASSLGAGRPREQFF
NA,NA,TRBV28,TRBJ2-7,TGTGCCAGCACGCGGGACTCTTCCTACGAGCAGTACTTC,CASTRDSSYEQYF
NA,NA,TRBV7-2,TRBJ2-5,TGTGCCAGCTCACGGGGGCGGTTAGGTCAAGAGACCCAGTACTTC,CASSRGRLGQETQYF
NA,NA,TRBV7-2,TRBJ1-1,TGTGCCAGCAGCTTACAGGTGACAGCAGAAGCTTTCTTT,CASSLQVTAEAFF
NA,NA,TRBV30,TRBJ2-7,TGTGCCTGGACAGATTCCTACGAGCAGTACTTC,CAWTDSYEQYF
NA,many,TRBV6-5,TRBJ2-7,TGTGCCAGAAGACAAGGGAGGATCTACGAGCAGTACTTC,CARRQGRIYEQYF
NA,NA,TRBV7-8,TRBJ1-2,TGTGCCAGCAGCTTAGTGCTCTCCCTGGAGGGCTACACCTTC,CASSLVLSLEGYTF
NA,NA,TRBV9,TRBJ2-1,TGTGCCAGCAGCGTAGCGGGCAATGAGCAGTTCTTC,CASSVAGNEQFF
NA,NA,TRBV27,TRBJ1-1,TGTGCCAGCAGCGTAAAACAGGGTAGGACTGAAGCTTTCTTT,CASSVKQGRTEAFF
NA,NA,TRBV28,TRBJ1-2,TGTGCCAGCAGTTTACAGGGACATGGCTACACCTTC,CASSLQGHGYTF
NA,NA,TRBV6-1,TRBJ1-5,TGTGCCAGCAGTGGGGGTGGACATTCCCAAATGAATCAGCCCCAGCATTTT,CASSGGGHSQMNQPQHF
NA,few,TRBV27,TRBJ2-1,TGTGCCAGCAGTCGAAGGGCCTACAATGAGCAGTTCTTC,CASSRRAYNEQFF
NA,NA,TRBV20-1,TRBJ2-1,TGCAGTGCTTCTCTAGGTGAGCGGTTCTTC,CSASLGERFF
NA,NA,TRBV27,TRBJ1-5,TGTGCCAGCAGTCCAGGGACCACCGTCTCAGGGCCCCAGCATTTT,CASSPGTTVSGPQHF
TRBD1,NA,TRBV7-9,TRBJ1-5,TGTGCCAGCAGCAGAAGAGGGACAGTCCAAAATCAGCCCCAGCATTTT,CASSRRGTVQNQPQHF
NA,NA,TRBV6-5,TRBJ1-1,TGTGCCAGCAGTTACGGGGCCTCCGAAGCTTTCTTT,CASSYGASEAFF
NA,NA,TRBV7-3,TRBJ1-2,TGTGCCAGCAGCGCCCTGGGGGGGTACTATGGCTACACCTTC,CASSALGGYYGYTF
NA,NA,TRBV10-3,TRBJ2-7,TGTGCCATCAGAGCAATGTCCTACGAGCAGTACTTC,CAIRAMSYEQYF